The 32 T cell receptor beta chains below were found in one sample sequenced in a study of beta chain features in type 1 diabetes. Expressed TCRB transcripts got sequenced, as all isolated RNA was reverse transcribed. The assay was immunoSEQ multiplex PCR, and TCRdb's table has in-frame clones only and misses some. This sample carries fewer than 25,000 clones, roughly 69% of them seen once, and the ten largest clones take 4.2%. Study-wide results and caveats: Among patients with Type 1 diabetes, TCRB CDR3s were moderately but significantly shorter in every one of the four CD4+ subsets.

The antigens these receptors bind are not known. The sequencing input was Tregs from blood. These receptors were obtained from a man younger than 30 with type 1 diabetes.

V gene TRBV7-9 combines with J gene TRBJ1-6; D possibly corresponds to TRBD1 (5 bases). Germline CDR1 and CDR2: SEHNR and FQNEAQ (reference sequence). V lost 1 base and J 7 bases, leaving 8 bases between the germline ends. The CDR3 is 14 amino acids. The CDR3 DNA reads as TGTGCCAGCAGCTTAGGGGGGGTAAATTCACCCCTCCACTTT. Encoded protein: CASSLGGVNSPLHF.

CDR3: CASSFGNSGLSQQYF. In DNA, the CDR3 is TGCGCCAGCAGCTTCGGTAATAGCGGGTTGAGTCAGCAGTACTTC. This chain links TRBV5-1 with TRBJ2-7, with 7 bases fitting TRBD2. Germline values: CDR1 SGHRS, CDR2 YFSETQ. This CDR3 has 15 residues. Trimming cost V 2 bases and J 8 bases; bases outside gene matches: 13.

The chain has TRBV6-5 and TRBJ1-2; D gene uncertain. Per the germline V gene, CDR1 is MNHEY and CDR2 is SVGAGI. The V end was cut by 3 bases, the J end by 4 bases, with 9 bases between. The CDR3 runs to 13 residues. For the CDR3, the DNA is TGTGCCAGCAGTTATGGGCAGGCCTATGGCTACACCTTC. Its protein product is CASSYGQAYGYTF.

The V gene is TRBV30, the J gene TRBJ2-1; a weak D match, TRBD2 (6 bases). The CDR3 has 14 residues. The ends were cut back, 4 bases at V and 0 bases at J, with 10 bases in the middle. In germline, CDR1 is GTSNPN, CDR2 SVGIG (reference sequence). CDR3 DNA sequence: TGTGCCTGGATCCTGGGGGGCTCCTACAATGAGCAGTTCTTC. As protein: CAWILGGSYNEQFF.

This clone was counted once. The chain joins TRBV28 to TRBJ2-1; 11 bases are a match to TRBD2. This CDR3 has 17 amino acids. The V gene's germline CDR1 is MDHEN and CDR2 SYDVKM. The V segment lost 4 bases and the J segment 4 bases; nucleotides outside the gene matches: 9. In DNA form, the CDR3 reads TGTGCCAGCAGTTCCCCTAGCGGGGGGCCAGGATACAATGAGCAGTTCTTC. Protein sequence: CASSSPSGGPGYNEQFF. Filled out from reference TRBV28 and TRBJ2-1, the complete variable domain reads DVKVTQSSRYLVKRTGEKVFLECVQDMDHENMFWYRQDPGLGLRLIYFSYDVKMKEKGDIPEGYSVSREKKERFSLILESASTNQTSMYLCASSSPSGGPGYNEQFFGPGTRLTVL.

The J gene is TRBJ1-1, the V gene TRBV4-3; D is uncertain. The CDR3 length is 14 residues. Germline CDR1 and CDR2: LGHNA and YSLEER. The ends were cut back, 0 bases at V and 2 bases at J, with 7 bases in the middle. The CDR3 loop is CASSQEVTNTEAFF. The CDR3 DNA follows: TGCGCCAGCAGCCAAGAAGTTACAAACACTGAAGCTTTCTTT.

The chain is built from TRBV6-6 and TRBJ1-5, with TRBD1 as a possible D gene (5 bases). V was pared by 7 bases and J by 7 bases, with 11 bases between. CDR1 is MNHNY and CDR2 is SVGAGI in the germline V gene (reference sequence). The CDR3 is made up of 12 amino acids. The CDR3 sequence: CASTVTGQPQHF. CDR3 in DNA: TGTGCCAGCACTGTAACAGGACAGCCCCAGCATTTT.

This clone was counted between two and nine times. This chain joins TRBV6-5 and TRBJ2-1; 9 bases agree with TRBD2. With V trimmed by 5 bases and J by 2 bases, 4 bases remained unmatched. This CDR3 contains 15 residues. Germline V gives CDR1 MNHEY, CDR2 SVGAGI. The CDR3: CASSRGLAAYNEQFF. CDR3 coding DNA: TGTGCCAGCAGTCGGGGACTAGCAGCCTACAATGAGCAGTTCTTC.

This clone was counted between two and nine times. The chain employs TRBV15 and TRBJ2-7; tentatively, D is TRBD2 (6 bases). Germline CDR1 and CDR2: LNHNV and YYDKDF (reference sequence). Deletions cut 0 bases from V and 7 bases from J, with 16 bases between. The CDR3 covers 15 residues. CDR3 loop: CATSRDVYWEVEQYF. DNA of the CDR3: TGTGCCACCAGCAGAGATGTATACTGGGAGGTGGAGCAGTACTTC.

V gene TRBV7-2 combines with J gene TRBJ2-3; the match to TRBD1 covers 11 bases. The CDR3 spans 15 residues. V trimming: 5 bases; J trimming: 4 bases; junction bases outside the gene matches: 5. Germline lookup yields CDR1 SGHTA and CDR2 FQGNSA. The CDR3 sequence: CASSRWDRGSDTQYF. The CDR3, as DNA: TGTGCCAGCAGCAGGTGGGACAGGGGGTCAGATACGCAGTATTTT.

In its sample, this clone was seen a few times. V usage is TRBV2 and J usage is TRBJ2-7, with no clear D. V shed 6 bases and J shed 0 bases, with 3 bases lying between them. This CDR3 has 11 amino acids. Germline V gene data show CDR1 as SNHLY and CDR2 as FYNNEI. CDR3 nucleotide sequence: TGTGCCAGCAGCTTCTCCTACGAGCAGTACTTC. Protein: CASSFSYEQYF. Full variable domain (remainder filled in from reference TRBV2 and TRBJ2-7): EPEVTQTPSHQVTQMGQEVILRCVPISNHLYFYWYRQILGQKVEFLVSFYNNEISEKSEIFDDQFSVERPDGSNFTLKIRSTKLEDSAMYFCASSFSYEQYFGPGTRLTVT.

The chain recombines TRBV30 with TRBJ2-5, with a possible D match to TRBD2 (5 bases). Germline CDR1 reads GTSNPN; CDR2 reads SVGIG (reference sequence). Trimming stripped 0 bases from V and 4 bases from J, with 18 bases between. The CDR3 covers 16 residues. CDR3 bases: TGTGCCTGGAGTGTACTAGGTCTCGGGGTCGGAGAGACCCAGTACTTC. Encoded protein: CAWSVLGLGVGETQYF.

This chain links TRBV5-8 with TRBJ2-5; no clear D gene. The J call is doubtful: the DNA matches TRBJ2-7 better. The CDR3 sequence is 13 residues long. Germline CDR1 SGHTS, CDR2 YDEGEE. The CDR3 bases are TGTGCCAGCAGCTTGTATAGCTCCTACGAGCAGTACTTC. This gives the protein CASSLYSSYEQYF.

In this sample, this clone turned up a few times. The chain joins TRBV15 to TRBJ2-7; the D gene is possibly TRBD1 (6 bases). The CDR3 totals 13 residues. Germline V gene data show CDR1 as LNHNV and CDR2 as YYDKDF (reference sequence). V dropped 8 bases and J dropped 4 bases, with 15 bases sitting between them. Here the CDR3 reads CATGRDTFYEQYF. CDR3 DNA: TGTGCCACCGGCCGGGACACATTTTACGAGCAGTACTTC.

The chain recombines TRBV2 with TRBJ2-7; TRBD1 aligns across 9 bases. CDR1 SNHLY and CDR2 FYNNEI come from the germline V gene. The junction had 6 bases not matched to a gene; V was cut back by 4 bases and J by 2 bases. CDR3 size: 15 residues. The CDR3 spells CASSGDRGRAYEQYF. The CDR3 DNA reads TGTGCCAGCAGTGGCGACAGGGGGAGGGCCTACGAGCAGTACTTC.

V gene TRBV19 combines with J gene TRBJ2-5; tentatively, D is TRBD2 (6 bases). The DNA end favors TRBJ2-7, so the J call may be wrong. The germline V gene has CDR1 LNHDA and CDR2 SQIVND (reference sequence). The CDR3 runs 16 residues. The CDR3 nucleotides are TGTGCCAGTAGTTCAAACTCCATAAGACCTAGCGCCGAGCAGTACTTC. Its translation is CASSSNSIRPSAEQYF.

About this clone itself: The junction and the germline gene differ at one end; a read error may be behind it. The rearrangement links TRBV7-2 to TRBJ1-1; 9 positions agree with TRBD1. This CDR3 comprises 14 residues. CDR1 and CDR2 from the germline V gene are SGHTA and FQGNSA. CDR3 DNA: TGTGCCAGTAGCTCTACAGGGGGCTACACTGAAGCTTTCTTT. This gives the protein CASSSTGGYTEAFF.

This clone has only a few counts. The CDR3 sequence: CASSRQAGRPRETQYF. In DNA form, the CDR3 reads TGTGCCAGCAGCCGGCAGGCGGGACGACCCCGGGAGACCCAGTACTTC. The chain has TRBV5-4 and TRBJ2-5, with D possibly TRBD2 on 6 matching bases. The germline CDR1 and CDR2 sequences are SGHNT and YYREEE (reference sequence). The CDR3 runs 16 residues. V dropped 4 bases and J dropped 5 bases, with 21 bases sitting between them. Full variable domain (missing parts from reference TRBV5-4 and TRBJ2-5): ETGVTQSPTHLIKTRGQQVTLRCSSQSGHNTVSWYQQALGQGPQFIFQYYREEENGRGNFPPRFSGLQFPNYSSELNVNALELDDSALYLCASSRQAGRPRETQYFGPGTRLLVL.

This chain links TRBV14 with TRBJ2-7; unclear D gene. There are 13 residues in the CDR3. Trimming took 4 bases from V and 3 from J, leaving 10 bases between them. Germline CDR1 and CDR2: SGHDN and FVKESK. The CDR3 DNA reads TGTGCCAGCAGCCCGTCAGGCTACTACGAGCAGTACTTC. It yields the protein CASSPSGYYEQYF.

The genes are TRBV15 and TRBJ1-1; D is possibly TRBD1 (5 bases). The germline V and J ends were trimmed by 0 bases and 2 bases, with 13 bases remaining between them. The length of the CDR3 is 16 residues. CDR1 is LNHNV and CDR2 is YYDKDF in the germline V gene (reference sequence). CDR3 nucleotide sequence: TGTGCCACCAGCAGAGATGGGGGGGGTATCAACACTGAAGCTTTCTTT. It specifies CATSRDGGGINTEAFF.

The CDR3 bases are TGTGCCAGCAGTTACTCGGGACTAGCGGGCTACGAGCAGTACTTC. Its protein is CASSYSGLAGYEQYF. This chain links TRBV6-6 with TRBJ2-7, with 12 bases aligning to TRBD2. The CDR3 has 15 amino acids. Germline-derived CDR1 and CDR2 are MNHNY and SVGAGI (reference sequence). After removal of 0 bases from V and 3 bases from J, the junction contained 0 bases not matched to a gene.

In this sample, this clone turned up once. The chain joins TRBV10-3 to TRBJ1-2; TRBD1 matches 8 bases. After removal of 3 bases from V and 0 bases from J, the junction contained 9 bases not matched to a gene. CDR1 and CDR2 from the germline V gene are ENHRY and SYGVKD. The CDR3 spans 17 residues. This CDR3 reads CAISDPRDRITNYGYTF. The CDR3 coding sequence is TGTGCCATCAGTGACCCCCGGGACAGGATAACTAACTATGGCTACACCTTC.

This clone was observed once. This chain uses TRBV28 with TRBJ2-1, with D perhaps matching TRBD2 (5 bases). Looked up from germline, CDR1 is MDHEN and CDR2 is SYDVKM. This CDR3 is built from 13 residues. V was clipped by 6 bases and J by 9 bases, with 15 bases between them. The CDR3 sequence is CASRDLTRGEQFF. DNA for the CDR3: TGTGCCAGCAGAGACTTGACCCGGGGTGAGCAGTTCTTC.

V and J are TRBV11-1 and TRBJ2-1; 9 bases match TRBD2. J gave up 6 bases and V 1 base, and 4 bases lay outside the gene matches. This CDR3 is 15 amino acids long. CDR1 is SGHAT, CDR2 FQDESV, per germline (reference sequence). CDR3 protein: CASSLEASGVNEQFF. The CDR3 DNA is TGTGCCAGCAGCTTAGAGGCTAGCGGGGTCAATGAGCAGTTCTTC. Using reference TRBV11-1 and TRBJ2-1 for the parts outside the CDR3, the full variable domain is EAEVAQSPRYKITEKSQAVAFWCDPISGHATLYWYRQILGQGPELLVQFQDESVVDDSQLPKDRFSAERLKGVDSTLKIQPAELGDSAMYLCASSLEASGVNEQFFGPGTRLTVL.

The V call is TRBV7-2, the J call TRBJ1-1; TRBD1 aligns across 7 bases. The germline gives CDR1 SGHTA, CDR2 FQGNSA. Losses at the gene ends were 5 bases for V and 6 bases for J; bases not matched to a gene: 12. The CDR3 is made up of 15 amino acids. CDR3 in amino acids: CASSPSGTGAAEAFF. CDR3 sequence (DNA): TGTGCCAGCAGCCCCTCTGGCACAGGGGCCGCTGAAGCTTTCTTT.

Only a few counts were recorded for this clone. The rearrangement uses TRBV7-9 and TRBJ2-7; TRBD2 is a possible D gene (5 bases). Per germline, CDR1 SEHNR and CDR2 FQNEAQ (reference sequence). The CDR3 is 14 residues long. The ends were cut back, 4 bases at V and 7 bases at J, with 17 bases in the middle. The CDR3 DNA sequence: TGTGCCAGCAGCTCTCTGGGTGGGTCGGGGGAGCAGTACTTC. It encodes CASSSLGGSGEQYF. Supplemented by reference TRBV7-9 and TRBJ2-7, the full variable domain reads DTGVSQNPRHKITKRGQNVTFRCDPISEHNRLYWYRQTLGQGPEFLTYFQNEAQLEKSRLLSDRFSAERPKGSFSTLEIQRTEQGDSAMYLCASSSLGGSGEQYFGPGTRLTVT.

The chain carries TRBV27 and TRBJ2-7; possible D gene TRBD1, 6 bases. This CDR3 region has 15 residues. Trimming removed 3 bases at V and 2 bases at J, with 14 bases between. CDR1 and CDR2 from the germline V gene are MNHEY and SMNVEV (reference sequence). CDR3 protein: CASSFGQPIPYEQYF. Written as DNA, the CDR3 is TGTGCCAGCAGTTTTGGACAGCCTATACCCTACGAGCAGTACTTC.

The rearrangement uses TRBV18 and TRBJ2-3; 8 bases map to TRBD2. From germline, CDR1 is KGHSH and CDR2 LQKENI. With V trimmed by 3 bases and J by 4 bases, 6 bases remained unmatched. The CDR3 has 15 residues. The CDR3, as DNA: TGTGCCAGCTCACCTTTACGGGGGGGATCAGATACGCAGTATTTT. It translates to CASSPLRGGSDTQYF.

The V call is TRBV30, the J call TRBJ1-1, with 10 bases fitting TRBD1. The V and J ends lost 8 bases and 5 bases, in that order; junction bases with no gene match: 14. The germline gives CDR1 GTSNPN, CDR2 SVGIG (reference sequence). There are 15 residues in the CDR3. CDR3: CALSTGTGAWTEAFF. The CDR3 DNA is TGTGCCCTGTCTACCGGGACAGGGGCCTGGACTGAAGCTTTCTTT.

The chain is built from TRBV28 and TRBJ1-2; 10 bases map to TRBD1. The CDR3 contains 19 residues. The germline V gene encodes CDR1 MDHEN and CDR2 SYDVKM. V was pared by 5 bases and J by 1 base, with 16 bases of the junction left unmatched. This chain's CDR3 is CASSPTIWDRGGGNYGYTF. As DNA, the CDR3 is TGTGCCAGCAGTCCCACTATTTGGGACAGGGGAGGGGGTAACTATGGCTACACCTTC.

V is TRBV10-3 and J is TRBJ2-7; 10 bases line up with TRBD1. CDR3 length: 15 residues. Germline trimming cut 4 bases from V and 2 bases from J; bases unmatched to any gene: 5. Looked up from germline, CDR1 is ENHRY and CDR2 is SYGVKD. The CDR3 DNA reads as TGTGCCATCAGTGGGACAGGGGGAAGGACCTACGAGCAGTACTTC. It codes for CAISGTGGRTYEQYF.

The chain carries TRBV2 and TRBJ1-1; 9 nucleotides match TRBD1. Trimming cost V 4 bases and J 1 base; bases outside gene matches: 1. The germline V gene encodes CDR1 SNHLY and CDR2 FYNNEI. The length of the CDR3 is 14 residues. For the CDR3, the DNA is TGTGCCAGCAGTGTACAGGGGGCGAACACTGAAGCTTTCTTT. This gives the protein CASSVQGANTEAFF.